This is a list of T cell receptor beta chains from one sample in a study of blood T cell repertoires in COVID-19. The repertoire was sequenced with immunoSEQ multiplex PCR; TCRdb's copy has only in-frame clones and lacks some. Here the sample spans about 250,000 clones, roughly nine tenths being singletons. The sequenced sample was PBMCs or T cells enriched from blood (not recorded which). The receptor source for this set is a young woman who had recovered from COVID-19. Both conserved end residues are part of each CDR3. Each record gives: V gene, D gene, clone size, J gene, CDR3 DNA, CDR3 protein. The D gene is left open where the match is weak. Size is stated for part of the rows, as once, few or many counts, or as a class when the clone is expanded.

TRBV4-1,.,.,TRBJ1-5,TGCGCCAGCAGCCAAGATTCACGGTTGGGCAATCAGCCCCAGCATTTT,CASSQDSRLGNQPQHF
TRBV2,TRBD2,.,TRBJ2-1,TGTGCCAGCAGTGTCCAGCGGGGGGGCAATGAGCAGTTCTTC,CASSVQRGGNEQFF
TRBV4-1,.,.,TRBJ2-7,TGCGCCAGCAGCCAAGGGTCGCCTAGCGGGGAGGACAGGGAGTACTTC,CASSQGSPSGEDREYF
TRBV2,.,.,TRBJ2-1,TGTGCCAGCAGTGAATGGTCCAGCTCCTACAATGAGCAGTTCTTC,CASSEWSSSYNEQFF
TRBV11-2,.,.,TRBJ2-1,TGTGCCAGCACCCGGGGCAATGAGCAGTTCTTC,CASTRGNEQFF
TRBV24-1,TRBD1,.,TRBJ2-2,TGTGCCACCAGGGGACAGGGGACCGGGGAGCTGTTTTTT,CATRGQGTGELFF
TRBV7-2,TRBD1,.,TRBJ1-1,TGTGCCAGCAGCTCCCGGGACAGGACGAACACTGAAGCTTTCTTT,CASSSRDRTNTEAFF
TRBV10-3,TRBD1,.,TRBJ1-2,TGTGCCATCAGTGGGGGGACAGGCTATGGCTACACCTTC,CAISGGTGYGYTF
TRBV2,TRBD2,.,TRBJ2-1,TGTGCCAGCAGTGCACTACTAGCGGCCGACAATGAGCAGTTCTTC,CASSALLAADNEQFF
TRBV6-1,.,.,TRBJ1-2,TGTGCCAGCAGTGAAATGGCAGGCGCCGGCTATGGCTACACCTTC,CASSEMAGAGYGYTF
TRBV24-1,TRBD2,few,TRBJ2-3,TGTGCCACCAGTGATTTGACTAGCGGGGGGGGCACAGATACGCAGTATTTT,CATSDLTSGGGTDTQYF
TRBV6-5,.,.,TRBJ1-1,TGTGCCAGCAGTTACTCTTCCCGGGGAGGCACTGAAGCTTTCTTT,CASSYSSRGGTEAFF
TRBV5-1,TRBD1,.,TRBJ2-5,TGCGCCAGCAGCTGGGGGGACAGGGAAGAGACCCAGTACTTC,CASSWGDREETQYF
TRBV11-2,TRBD1,.,TRBJ2-3,TGTGCCAGCAGCTTTGTCGGCGACCATCCAGGGGGAAGAGATACGCAGTATTTT,CASSFVGDHPGGRDTQYF
TRBV3-1/TRBV3-2,TRBD1,.,TRBJ1-2,TGTGCCAGCAGCCAAGAGATTGGGACAGGGTACGGCTACACCTTC,CASSQEIGTGYGYTF
TRBV5-5,TRBD1,.,TRBJ2-2,TGTGCCAGCAGCCAGGGGGCCGGGGAGCTGTTTTTT,CASSQGAGELFF